The T cell receptor beta chain described here comes from a study of blood T cells in healthy people across ages. A second PCR, run for roughly 7 to 12 cycles, used a sample-barcoded 5' primer plus a J-beta primer mix. From the 5' RACE reads, TCRdb called clonotypes with MiXCR, one entry per CDR3 protein. The data show about 840,000 distinct CDR3 sequences, 25% to 30% seen once. This CDR3 contains 15 residues. With 8 bases removed from V and 4 bases from J, the gap between germline ends came to 18 bases. The germline gives CDR1 MNHEY, CDR2 SMNVEV (reference sequence). This clonotype was seen repeatedly, ten times or more. These data are also associated with another study on T cells of mothers and their children.

Sequenced material: blood. This receptor was obtained from a middle-aged woman in good health. V is TRBV27 and J is TRBJ1-5; D is unclear. CDR3 bases: TGTGCCAGCTCATCTCTCACCGTAGGGAATCAGCCCCAGCATTTT. As protein: CASSSLTVGNQPQHF.